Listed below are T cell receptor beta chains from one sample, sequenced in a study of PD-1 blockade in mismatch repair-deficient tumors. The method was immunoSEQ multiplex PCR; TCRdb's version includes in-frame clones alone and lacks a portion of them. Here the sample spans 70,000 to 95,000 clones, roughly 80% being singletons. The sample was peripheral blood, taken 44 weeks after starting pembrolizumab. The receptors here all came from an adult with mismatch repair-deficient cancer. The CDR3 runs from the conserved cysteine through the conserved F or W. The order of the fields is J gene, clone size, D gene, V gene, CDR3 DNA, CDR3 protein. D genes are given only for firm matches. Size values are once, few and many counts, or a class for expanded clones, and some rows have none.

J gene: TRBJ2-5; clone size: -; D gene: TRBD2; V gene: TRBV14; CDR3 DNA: TGTGCCAGCAGTTCAATAGAGGGGACTAGCGGGAGTTGGCGAGAGACCCAGTACTTC; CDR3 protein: CASSSIEGTSGSWRETQYF
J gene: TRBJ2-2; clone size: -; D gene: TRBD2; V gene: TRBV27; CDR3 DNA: TGTGCCAGCAGTTTATCGGCAGGGGGGACTAGCGGGACAAACACCGGGGAGCTGTTTTTT; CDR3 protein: CASSLSAGGTSGTNTGELFF
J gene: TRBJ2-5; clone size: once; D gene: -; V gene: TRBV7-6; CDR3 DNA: TGTGCCAGCAGCCCTATGGACGGAGAACTGCAAGAGACCCAGTACTTC; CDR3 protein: CASSPMDGELQETQYF
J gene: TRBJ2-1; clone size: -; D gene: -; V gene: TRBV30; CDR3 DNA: TGTGCCTGGACTAGATTTATAGAGCAGTTCTTC; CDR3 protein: CAWTRFIEQFF
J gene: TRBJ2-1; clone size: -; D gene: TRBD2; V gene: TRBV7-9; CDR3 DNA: TGTGCCAGCAGCTCCGGCGGGGGGGCGAACAATGAGCAGTTCTTC; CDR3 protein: CASSSGGGANNEQFF
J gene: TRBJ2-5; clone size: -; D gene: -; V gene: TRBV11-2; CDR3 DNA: TGTGCCAGCAGCTTAGGGACCAGGGGGGAGGAGACCCAGTACTTC; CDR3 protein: CASSLGTRGEETQYF
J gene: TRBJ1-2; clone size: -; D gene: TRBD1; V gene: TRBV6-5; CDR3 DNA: TGTGCCAGCAGTTTACCGGGGACAGGGGGTGGCTACACCTTC; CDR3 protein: CASSLPGTGGGYTF
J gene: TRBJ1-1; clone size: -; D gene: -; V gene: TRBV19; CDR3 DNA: TGTGCCAGTAGTATAGGAGGTGGGAACACTGAAGCTTTCTTT; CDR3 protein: CASSIGGGNTEAFF
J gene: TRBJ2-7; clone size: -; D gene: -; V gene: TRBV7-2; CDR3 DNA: TGTGCCAGCAGCGTAGGACTCCGCTTTATCTCCTACGAGCAGTACTTC; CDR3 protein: CASSVGLRFISYEQYF
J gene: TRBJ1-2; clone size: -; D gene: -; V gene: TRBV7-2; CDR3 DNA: TGTGCCAGCAGCTCGGTACTTAACTATGGCTACACCTTC; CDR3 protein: CASSSVLNYGYTF
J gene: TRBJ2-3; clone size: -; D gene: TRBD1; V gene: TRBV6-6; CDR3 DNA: TGTGCCAGCAGTTACTCGGACAGGCCCACAGATACGCAGTATTTT; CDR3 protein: CASSYSDRPTDTQYF
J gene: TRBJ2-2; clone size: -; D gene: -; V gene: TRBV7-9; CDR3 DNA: TGTGCCAGCAGCTTAACAGCCGGCGGGGAGCTGTTTTTT; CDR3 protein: CASSLTAGGELFF
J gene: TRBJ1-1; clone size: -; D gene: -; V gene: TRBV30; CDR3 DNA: TGTGCCTGGAGTTCCCTATACGGGGGAACTGAAGCTTTCTTT; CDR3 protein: CAWSSLYGGTEAFF
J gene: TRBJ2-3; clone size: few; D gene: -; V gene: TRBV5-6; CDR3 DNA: TGTGCCAGCAGCCCTAGCAGGGTGTCCGAAACGCAGTATTTT; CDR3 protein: CASSPSRVSETQYF
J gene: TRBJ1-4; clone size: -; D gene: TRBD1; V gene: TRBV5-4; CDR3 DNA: TGTGCCAGCAGCCGGACAGGTCTTGGGCGGGGGAATGAAAAACTGTTTTTT; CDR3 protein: CASSRTGLGRGNEKLFF
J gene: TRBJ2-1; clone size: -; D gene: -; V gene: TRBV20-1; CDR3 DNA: TGCAGTGCTAGCACGCGGGCCGAGCAGTTCTTC; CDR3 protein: CSASTRAEQFF
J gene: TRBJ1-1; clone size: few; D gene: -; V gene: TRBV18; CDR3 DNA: TGTGCCAGCTCACCAGAACGCCTGAACACTGAAGCTTTCTTT; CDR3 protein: CASSPERLNTEAFF
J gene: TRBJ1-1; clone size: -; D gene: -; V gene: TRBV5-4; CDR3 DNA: TGTGCCAGCAGCTTTCCCTCGCCGGCTATGAACACTGAAGCTTTCTTT; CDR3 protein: CASSFPSPAMNTEAFF
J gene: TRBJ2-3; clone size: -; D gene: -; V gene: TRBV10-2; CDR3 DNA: TGCGCCAGCAGTGGGTCCGTCGGAAACACAGATACGCAGTATTTT; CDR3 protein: CASSGSVGNTDTQYF
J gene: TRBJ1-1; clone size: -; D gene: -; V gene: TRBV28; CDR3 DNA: TGTGCCAGCACTTTGGACCAACTAACTAACACTGAAGCTTTCTTT; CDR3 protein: CASTLDQLTNTEAFF
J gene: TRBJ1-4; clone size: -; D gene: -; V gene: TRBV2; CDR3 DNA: TGTGCCAGCAGTGGAGGGCAGGGCGATGAAAAACTGTTTTTT; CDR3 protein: CASSGGQGDEKLFF
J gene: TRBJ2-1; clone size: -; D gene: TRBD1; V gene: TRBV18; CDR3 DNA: TGTGCCAGCTCACCAATGGGACAGGGAGGCTACAATGAGCAGTTCTTC; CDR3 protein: CASSPMGQGGYNEQFF
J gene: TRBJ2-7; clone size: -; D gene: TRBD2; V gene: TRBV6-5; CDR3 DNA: TGTGCCAGCAGTTACCAGCGGGGGACCTACGAGCAGTACTTC; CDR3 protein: CASSYQRGTYEQYF
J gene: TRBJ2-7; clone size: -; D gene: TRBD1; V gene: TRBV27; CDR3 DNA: TGTGCCAGCAGTTTATCGTGGGGACAGGGGTCGTACGAGCAGTACTTC; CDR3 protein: CASSLSWGQGSYEQYF
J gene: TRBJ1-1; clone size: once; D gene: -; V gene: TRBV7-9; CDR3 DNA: TGTGCCAGCAGCTTAGTTTCGGGGAACACTGAAGCTTTCTTT; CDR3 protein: CASSLVSGNTEAFF
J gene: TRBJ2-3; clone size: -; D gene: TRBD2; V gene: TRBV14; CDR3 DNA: TGTGCCAGCAGCCGAAGACTAGCGGGACGAGATACGCAGTATTTT; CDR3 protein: CASSRRLAGRDTQYF
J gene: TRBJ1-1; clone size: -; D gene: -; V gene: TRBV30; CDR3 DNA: TGTGCCTGGAGTCCCACAATGAACACTGAAGCTTTCTTT; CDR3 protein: CAWSPTMNTEAFF
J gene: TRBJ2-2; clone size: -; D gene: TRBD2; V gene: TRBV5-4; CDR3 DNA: TGTGCCAGCAGCATGATAACTAGCGGGCGTCGTCGCGGGGAGCTGTTTTTT; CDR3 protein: CASSMITSGRRRGELFF
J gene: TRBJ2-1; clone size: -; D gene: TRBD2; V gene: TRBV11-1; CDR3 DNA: TGTGCCAGCAGCCGTAACAGCGGGGGGGCCCGGGATGAGCAGTTCTTC; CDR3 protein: CASSRNSGGARDEQFF
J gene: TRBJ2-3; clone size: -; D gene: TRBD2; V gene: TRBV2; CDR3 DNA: TGTGCCAGCAGGCGGACTAGCGGGGGCACAGATACGCAGTATTTT; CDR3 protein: CASRRTSGGTDTQYF
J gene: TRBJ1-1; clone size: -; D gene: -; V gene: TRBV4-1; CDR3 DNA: TGCGCCAGCAGCCAAGGCGCAGGGGCAGGTGGTACTGAAGCTTTCTTT; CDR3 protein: CASSQGAGAGGTEAFF
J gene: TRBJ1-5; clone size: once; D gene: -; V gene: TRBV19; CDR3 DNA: TGTGCCAGTAGTATACGTGTCGATCAGCCCCAGCATTTT; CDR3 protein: CASSIRVDQPQHF
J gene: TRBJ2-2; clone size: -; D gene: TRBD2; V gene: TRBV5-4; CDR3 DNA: TGTGCCAGCAGCTTTGATCCGGGACTAGCCGACAACACCGGGGAGCTGTTTTTT; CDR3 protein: CASSFDPGLADNTGELFF
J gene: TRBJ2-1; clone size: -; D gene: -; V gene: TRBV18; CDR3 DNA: TGTGCCAGCTCACCCCAAAACTACGGTGAGCAGTTCTTC; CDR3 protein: CASSPQNYGEQFF
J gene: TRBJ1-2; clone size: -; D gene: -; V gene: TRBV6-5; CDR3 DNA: TGTGCCAGCAGTTCCCCCGGTGGGTATGGCTACACCTTC; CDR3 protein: CASSSPGGYGYTF
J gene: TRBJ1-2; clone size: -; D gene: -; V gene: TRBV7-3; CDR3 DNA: TGTGCCAGCTCCATAGGCGGGGGCTATGGCTACACCTTC; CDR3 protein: CASSIGGGYGYTF
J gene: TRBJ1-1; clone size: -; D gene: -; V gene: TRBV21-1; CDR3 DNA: TGTGCCAGCAGCAAAGCCGGCAACATGAACACTGAAGCTTTCTTT; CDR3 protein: CASSKAGNMNTEAFF
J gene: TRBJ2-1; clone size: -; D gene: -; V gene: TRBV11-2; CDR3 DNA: TGTGCCAGCAGCCCTACCGCATACAATGAGCAGTTCTTC; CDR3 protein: CASSPTAYNEQFF
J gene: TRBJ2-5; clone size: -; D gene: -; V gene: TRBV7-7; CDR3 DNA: TGTGCTAGCAGTCCCGGAGGCGCACGACAAGAGACCCAGTACTTC; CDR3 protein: CASSPGGARQETQYF
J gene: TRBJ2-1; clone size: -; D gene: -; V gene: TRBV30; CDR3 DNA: TGTGCCTGGGCCGGAGGGCCTGGTGAGCAGTTCTTC; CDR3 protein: CAWAGGPGEQFF
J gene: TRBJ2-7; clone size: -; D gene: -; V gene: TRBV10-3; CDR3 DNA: TGTGCCATCAGTGAAGGGAGAGTACCAGAGGAGCAGTACTTC; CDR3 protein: CAISEGRVPEEQYF
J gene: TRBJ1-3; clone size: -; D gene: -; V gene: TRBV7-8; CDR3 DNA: TGTGCCAGCAGCTTAGTATCCAGGACTGGAAACACCATATATTTT; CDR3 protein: CASSLVSRTGNTIYF
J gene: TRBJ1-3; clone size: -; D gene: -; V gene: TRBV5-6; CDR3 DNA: TGTGCCAGCAGCCTAAAGTGGGACAAGACAAACACCATATATTTT; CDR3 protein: CASSLKWDKTNTIYF
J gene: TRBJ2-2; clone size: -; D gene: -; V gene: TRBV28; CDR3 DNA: TGTGCCAGCAGTTTAATTCCCAGCGGTGGTAGCACCGGGGAGCTGTTTTTT; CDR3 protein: CASSLIPSGGSTGELFF